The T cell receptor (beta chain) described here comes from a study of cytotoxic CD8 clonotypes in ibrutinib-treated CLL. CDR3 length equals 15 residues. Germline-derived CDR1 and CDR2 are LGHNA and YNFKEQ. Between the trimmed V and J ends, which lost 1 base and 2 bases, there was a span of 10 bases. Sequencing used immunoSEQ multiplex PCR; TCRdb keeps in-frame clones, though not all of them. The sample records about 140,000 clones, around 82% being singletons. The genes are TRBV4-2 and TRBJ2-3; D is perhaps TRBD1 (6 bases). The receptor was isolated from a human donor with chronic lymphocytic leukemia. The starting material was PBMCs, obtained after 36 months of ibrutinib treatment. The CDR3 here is CASSQVQGPTDTQYF. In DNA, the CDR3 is TGTGCCAGCAGCCAAGTACAGGGCCCCACAGATACGCAGTATTTT.